These T cell receptor beta chains were read from a single sample in a study of T cell repertoires in cytomegalovirus infection. TCRdb independently ran MiXCR on the reads; one entry per CDR3 protein. The sample consists of thousands of distinct CDR3 sequences, approximately 52% of them appearing once. Their target antigens are unknown. Sequenced input: PBMCs, sequenced either directly or after in vitro stimulation (not recorded which). The source of these receptors is a human donor in good health (CMV status not recorded). Some clones in this sample may be carry-over from other donors' samples. Each CDR3 is given with its conserved first and last residue. A D gene is named only where the DNA matches it firmly. Clone size is stated in some rows and not others, as once, few, many or a class when expanded.

D	V	size	J	DNA	CDR3
TRBD2	TRBV7-9	few	TRBJ2-1	TGTGCCAGCAGCCCGTTAGCGGGAGATCGGTCCTACAATGAGCAGTTCTTC	CASSPLAGDRSYNEQFF
NA	TRBV7-2	NA	TRBJ1-1	TGTGCCAGCAGCTTCGTTCAGGGAGAAGCTTTCTTT	CASSFVQGEAFF
NA	TRBV7-9	NA	TRBJ2-1	TGTGCCAGCACCTTGTTGGGGAGATCCACCTACAATGTGCAGTTCTTC	CASTLLGRSTYNVQFF
TRBD2	TRBV4-2	many	TRBJ2-2	TGTGCCAGCAGCCAAGATTGGGCGGGGGGGAACACCGGGGAGCTGTTTTTT	CASSQDWAGGNTGELFF
NA	TRBV6-6	NA	TRBJ1-2	TGTGCAAGCAGTCTACACCGGGGTGGCTATAGCTTC	CASSLHRGGYSF
TRBD1	TRBV10-3	NA	TRBJ1-5	TGTGCCATCAGTGAGTCGGAACAGGGGATTTACGAGACTCGCAATCAGCCCCCGCATTTT	CAISESEQGIYETRNQPPHF
TRBD2	TRBV12-5	NA	TRBJ2-3	TGTGCTAGTGGTTTGGGACTAGCGGGCGCAGATACGCAGTATTTT	CASGLGLAGADTQYF
TRBD1	TRBV6-1	NA	TRBJ1-5	TGTGCCACAGGCCTCCGACAGGGGACCAATCATCCCACGCATTTT	CATGLRQGTNHPTHF
NA	TRBV12-3/TRBV12-4	NA	TRBJ2-2	TGTGCCAGCCGGGAGACCCCGACCACCGGGGAGCTGTTTTTT	CASRETPTTGELFF
NA	TRBV20-1	NA	TRBJ2-5	TGCAGTGCTAGAGATAACATCATTGAGACCCAGTACTTC	CSARDNIIETQYF
NA	TRBV9	once	TRBJ2-5	TGTGCCAGCAGCGTAGGATCAAGCCAAGAGACCCAGTACTTC	CASSVGSSQETQYF
TRBD2	TRBV7-2	many	TRBJ2-5	TGTGCCAGCAGCTTAAGAGGAGCTAGCGGGAGACCCGAAGGGGAGACCCAGTACTTC	CASSLRGASGRPEGETQYF
NA	TRBV10-3	few	TRBJ1-5	TGTGCCATCAGTGAAGCGGGTGTCGTGGATAGCAATCAGCCCCAGCATTTT	CAISEAGVVDSNQPQHF
NA	TRBV7-8	few	TRBJ2-7	TGTGCCAGCAGCTTAAGAAGGACTTCGGTCTACGAGCAGTACTTC	CASSLRRTSVYEQYF
NA	TRBV5-1	many	TRBJ2-7	TGCGCCAGCAGCTCGGACCGGGACGGCTCCTACGAGCAGTACTTC	CASSSDRDGSYEQYF
TRBD1	TRBV7-2	NA	TRBJ1-2	TGTGCCAGCAGCTTAGGTGACGTCACTACGACAGGGTTGGTTAGTGGCTACACCTTC	CASSLGDVTTTGLVSGYTF
NA	TRBV6-8	NA	TRBJ2-7	TGTGCCAGGAGTGGGTGGAAGGACCACTACGAGCAGTACTTC	CARSGWKDHYEQYF
NA	TRBV12-3/TRBV12-4	few	TRBJ2-7	TGTGCCAGCAGTACAGGGTACGAGCAGTACTTC	CASSTGYEQYF
NA	TRBV15	NA	TRBJ2-6	TGTGCCACCAGCAGAGATCTGGGGCCCGGGGCCAACGTCCTGACTTTC	CATSRDLGPGANVLTF
NA	TRBV7-9	NA	TRBJ2-1	TGTGCCAGCAGCTTAATGGGAATCAGCACCTACAATGAGCAGTTCTTC	CASSLMGISTYNEQFF
NA	TRBV20-1	many	TRBJ2-7	TGCAGTGCTAGTTGGAGGACCAAAAGGAACGAGCAGTACTTC	CSASWRTKRNEQYF
NA	TRBV7-8	many	TRBJ1-5	TGTGCCAGCAGCGCGACAACAGGGCTCAATCAGCCCCAGCATTTT	CASSATTGLNQPQHF
NA	TRBV9	many	TRBJ2-7	TGTGCCAGCAGCCCCCAGAACAGTCCCTACGAGCAGTACTTC	CASSPQNSPYEQYF
TRBD2	TRBV24-1	few	TRBJ2-3	TGTGCCACCAGTGATTGGGCCGGGACTAGCGGCACAGATACGCAGTATTTT	CATSDWAGTSGTDTQYF
TRBD1	TRBV20-1	NA	TRBJ1-2	TGCAGTGCAGTTACAGGGGGCGCCTCTAACTATGGCTACACCTTC	CSAVTGGASNYGYTF
NA	TRBV5-1	NA	TRBJ1-1	TGCGCCAGCAGACCCTACAGGGAGGGGACTGAAGCTTTCTTT	CASRPYREGTEAFF
NA	TRBV12-3/TRBV12-4	few	TRBJ1-4	TGTGCCAGCAGGGTACAGGGTGATGAAAAACTGTTTTTT	CASRVQGDEKLFF
NA	TRBV28	NA	TRBJ2-1	TGTGCCAGCAGTTTATCCCCGACCTCCTACAATGAGCAGTTCTTC	CASSLSPTSYNEQFF
TRBD1	TRBV5-8	few	TRBJ2-7	TGTGCCAGCAGCTTGGGTACAGGGGAAATAGGGTACTTC	CASSLGTGEIGYF
NA	TRBV19	NA	TRBJ2-7	TGTGCTAGTAGTATCCAAGCTGCAGGGCGTGGAGAGCAGTACTTC	CASSIQAAGRGEQYF
NA	TRBV10-3	NA	TRBJ2-1	TGTGCCATCAGTGAAGGGACTTCTAATGAGCAGTTCTTC	CAISEGTSNEQFF
NA	TRBV7-8	NA	TRBJ2-1	TGTGCCAGCATTGGTCCCACGCTCCATTCCTACAATGAGCAGTTCTTC	CASIGPTLHSYNEQFF
NA	TRBV7-3	few	TRBJ2-1	TGTGCCAGCAGCTTTGGGCAGGTCTCCTACAATGAGCAGTTCTTC	CASSFGQVSYNEQFF
NA	TRBV12-3/TRBV12-4	NA	TRBJ1-2	TGTGCCAGCAGTCCGAACCGGGCCCCTTATGGCTACACCTTC	CASSPNRAPYGYTF